This entry lists 32 T cell receptor beta chains sequenced from one sample in a study of blood T cell repertoires in COVID-19. The method was immunoSEQ multiplex PCR; TCRdb's version includes in-frame clones alone and lacks a portion of them. The table shows some 110,000 clones, with approximately 78% occurring only once. Specimen: peripheral blood. These receptors were taken from a woman at least 80 years old with acute or convalescent COVID-19.

This rearrangement joins TRBV24-1 to TRBJ2-1; a possible D gene is TRBD2 (6 bases). Germline CDR1 and CDR2: KGHDR and SFDVKD. The CDR3 spans 16 residues. With 1 base removed from V and 4 bases from J, the gap between germline ends came to 13 bases. CDR3 sequence (DNA): TGTGCCACCAGTGATTTAGGAGGGGTGGGATACAATGAGCAGTTCTTC. This codes for CATSDLGGVGYNEQFF.

This clone came up a few times. This chain connects TRBV12-5 to TRBJ2-6; 7 bases align to TRBD2. Per the germline V gene, CDR1 is LGHNT and CDR2 is FRNRAP. V lost 4 bases to trimming and J lost 0 bases; unmatched junction nucleotides: 12. This CDR3 comprises 19 residues. This CDR3 is CASGWLAGPQNSGANVLTF. The CDR3 coding sequence is TGTGCTAGTGGTTGGTTAGCGGGCCCCCAAAACTCTGGGGCCAACGTCCTGACTTTC.

This clone has only one observation. The CDR3, as DNA: TGTGCCAGCAGCCCCACCGGGGCGGGAGAAAAACTGTTTTTT. Its translation is CASSPTGAGEKLFF. The V and J genes are TRBV3-1 (or the pseudogene TRBV3-2) and TRBJ1-4, with D maybe TRBD1 (5 bases). The V gene lost 4 bases and the J gene lost 8 bases, with 14 bases spanning the gap. CDR1 is LGHDT, CDR2 YNNKEL, per germline (reference sequence). This CDR3 has 14 amino acids.

This chain uses TRBV5-1 with TRBJ2-1; D call uncertain. Between the trimmed V and J ends, which lost 3 bases and 0 bases, there was a span of 16 bases. Germline V CDR1 and CDR2: SGHRS, YFSETQ. CDR3 size: 17 residues. For the CDR3, the DNA is TGCGCCAGCAGCTCCCTCCTTGAGAGTCGCTCCTACAATGAGCAGTTCTTC. The encoded protein is CASSSLLESRSYNEQFF.

The J gene is TRBJ2-4, the V gene TRBV2; the match to TRBD2 covers 12 bases. The CDR3 length is 20 residues. V dropped 5 bases and J dropped 2; count of bases not matched to a gene: 16. The germline CDR1 and CDR2 sequences are SNHLY and FYNNEI. CDR3 loop: CASSSLNLAGGPGSKNIQYF. The CDR3 DNA reads TGTGCCAGCAGTTCGCTTAACCTAGCGGGAGGGCCTGGTTCCAAAAACATTCAGTACTTC.

V usage is TRBV30 and J usage is TRBJ1-4, with D unclear. The CDR3 loop spans 11 amino acids. Trimming took off 1 base at V and 10 bases at J, with 7 bases between the two ends. CDR1 GTSNPN and CDR2 SVGIG come from the germline V gene (reference sequence). Here the CDR3 DNA reads TGTGCCTGGAGTGGGGCCCGAAAACTGTTTTTT. Protein product: CAWSGARKLFF.

The chain joins TRBV6-4 to TRBJ1-3, with D tentatively TRBD1 (6 bases). The CDR3 has 15 residues. Germline CDR1 and CDR2: MRHNA and SNTAGT. Trimming cost V 5 bases and J 0 bases, with 11 bases left between them. CDR3 protein: CASSRTVNSGNTIYF. In nucleotides, the CDR3 is TGTGCCAGCAGTCGGACAGTCAACTCTGGAAACACCATATATTTT.

The rearrangement uses TRBV7-9 and TRBJ1-2; 7 bases map to TRBD1. Germline V gene data show CDR1 as SEHNR and CDR2 as FQNEAQ (reference sequence). The CDR3 length is 16 residues. Trimming removed 5 bases from V and 5 bases from J; junction bases left unmatched: 14. CDR3 in amino acids: CASSLASMAGGYGYTF. CDR3 bases: TGTGCCAGCAGCCTGGCTAGTATGGCAGGGGGATATGGCTACACCTTC. The full variable domain, its missing parts supplied by reference TRBV7-9 and TRBJ1-2, is DTGVSQNPRHKITKRGQNVTFRCDPISEHNRLYWYRQTLGQGPEFLTYFQNEAQLEKSRLLSDRFSAERPKGSFSTLEIQRTEQGDSAMYLCASSLASMAGGYGYTFGSGTRLTVV.

This rearrangement joins TRBV5-4 to TRBJ2-6; no definite D call. Trimming took 0 bases from V and 2 from J, leaving 12 bases between them. Germline assignment: CDR1 SGHNT and CDR2 YYREEE (reference sequence). The CDR3 length is 17 residues. The CDR3 DNA sequence: TGTGCCAGCAGCTTGGACAGCTTATCCACTGGGGCCAACGTCCTGACTTTC. Protein product: CASSLDSLSTGANVLTF.

The chain has TRBV11-2 and TRBJ1-3; 11 nucleotides match TRBD1. Losses at the gene ends were 5 bases for V and 7 bases for J; bases not matched to a gene: 4. The germline V gene encodes CDR1 SGHAT and CDR2 FQNNGV. The CDR3 is 14 amino acids. CDR3 bases: TGTGCCAGCAGCCTCCGGACAGGGGGCAACACCATATATTTT. Translation: CASSLRTGGNTIYF.

This sequence joins TRBV19 and TRBJ1-1; 7 bases are shared with TRBD1. After removal of 7 bases from V and 1 base from J, the junction contained 3 bases not matched to a gene. Germline V gene lookup returns CDR1 LNHDA and CDR2 SQIVND (reference sequence). The CDR3 spans 13 residues. The CDR3: CASTTGRNTEAFF. In DNA form, the CDR3 reads TGTGCCAGTACGACAGGGCGGAACACTGAAGCTTTCTTT.

This clone came up many times. V is TRBV5-5 and J is TRBJ2-7; possibly TRBD1 for D (6 bases). V lost 9 bases and J 3 bases, leaving 19 bases between the germline ends. The CDR3 runs to 14 residues. From germline, CDR1 is SGHKS and CDR2 YYEKEE (reference sequence). CDR3 sequence: CATSRHRESYEQYV. The DNA of the CDR3 is TGTGCCACCTCCCGGCACAGGGAGAGCTACGAGCAGTACGTC.

This rearrangement joins TRBV18 to TRBJ2-1, with 7 bases that match TRBD2. Germline loops: CDR1 KGHSH, CDR2 LQKENI. The CDR3 is made up of 15 amino acids. With V trimmed by 4 bases and J by 8 bases, 11 bases remained unmatched. The CDR3 protein is CASSLGAREPDEQFF. The CDR3 bases are TGTGCCAGCTCACTCGGGGCGCGGGAGCCAGATGAGCAGTTCTTC.

The chain employs TRBV19 and TRBJ2-1, with D maybe TRBD2 (7 bases). The CDR3 sequence is 11 residues long. Germline CDR1 reads LNHDA; CDR2 reads SQIVND (reference sequence). V lost 7 bases to trimming and J lost 14 bases, with 15 bases between them. The CDR3 sequence is CASTQGGEEFF. In DNA, the CDR3 is TGTGCCAGTACCCAAGGGGGGGAGGAGTTCTTC.

The gene calls are TRBV6-6 and TRBJ1-6; 8 bases map to TRBD1. Trimming at V came to 2 bases and at J to 10 bases, leaving 10 bases not matched to a gene. CDR1 and CDR2 from the germline V gene are MNHNY and SVGAGI (reference sequence). This CDR3 spans 16 amino acids. For the CDR3, the DNA is TGTGCCAGCAGTTACGCAGGACAGGGCAGGAGCTCACCCCTCCACTTT. It specifies CASSYAGQGRSSPLHF.

This chain joins TRBV18 and TRBJ2-6; D perhaps matches TRBD2 (6 bases). The length of the CDR3 is 14 residues. In germline, CDR1 is KGHSH, CDR2 LQKENI. Trimming took off 3 bases at V and 11 bases at J, with 14 bases between the two ends. CDR3 bases: TGTGCCAGCTCACCCCCGGGACTGAAAGACGTCCTGACTTTC. The encoded protein is CASSPPGLKDVLTF.

A single count supports this clone. The rearrangement joins TRBV7-2 to TRBJ1-6; D possibly corresponds to TRBD1 (6 bases). Germline V lookup: CDR1 SGHTA, CDR2 FQGNSA. There are 14 residues in the CDR3. V lost 4 bases to trimming and J lost 10 bases, with 14 bases between them. The CDR3 sequence: CASSSPGQGSPLHF. The CDR3 bases are TGTGCCAGCAGCTCCCCGGGACAAGGCTCACCCCTCCACTTT.

The gene calls are TRBV18 and TRBJ2-5; D gene uncertain. Germline assignment: CDR1 KGHSH and CDR2 LQKENI. V lost 0 bases to trimming and J lost 3 bases, with 8 bases between them. The length of the CDR3 is 14 residues. CDR3: CASSPPSSKETQYF. The CDR3 region has the DNA TGTGCCAGCTCACCACCGAGCTCCAAAGAGACCCAGTACTTC.

V and J are TRBV6-1 and TRBJ1-1; tentative D call: TRBD1 (5 bases). Per the germline V gene, CDR1 is MNHNS and CDR2 is SASEGT. The CDR3 contains 12 residues. V was shortened by 11 bases and J by 0 bases, with 10 bases between the two germline ends. CDR3 DNA sequence: TGTGCCGGGGGGGGACTGAACACTGAAGCTTTCTTT. Its protein product is CAGGGLNTEAFF.

The chain joins TRBV6-5 to TRBJ2-2; 7 bases are a match to TRBD2. This CDR3 has 15 amino acids. Germline values: CDR1 MNHEY, CDR2 SVGAGI. Trimming at V came to 6 bases and at J to 3 bases, leaving 7 bases not matched to a gene. CDR3 coding DNA: TGTGCCAGCAGGCCATCGGGACTATACACCGGGGAGCTGTTTTTT. Its protein is CASRPSGLYTGELFF.

The chain couples TRBV5-1 to TRBJ1-2, with 12 positions matching TRBD1. Germline CDR1 SGHRS, CDR2 YFSETQ. V was pared by 5 bases and J by 4 bases, with 9 bases of the junction left unmatched. This CDR3 spans 16 amino acids. The CDR3 here is CASRPGQGALSYGYTF. In DNA, the CDR3 is TGCGCCAGCAGACCGGGACAGGGGGCTCTGAGCTATGGCTACACCTTC.

The chain links TRBV6-6 to TRBJ2-1; 13 nucleotides match TRBD2. This CDR3 region has 16 residues. V was pared by 6 bases and J by 9 bases, with 11 bases of the junction left unmatched. Per the germline V gene, CDR1 is MNHNY and CDR2 is SVGAGI (reference sequence). CDR3 in amino acids: CASRTGTSGVTGEQFF. CDR3 sequence (DNA): TGTGCCAGCAGGACCGGGACTAGCGGGGTGACGGGTGAGCAGTTCTTC.

The CDR3 bases are TGTGCCAGCAGCCCTCACAGGGGGGGCACCGGGGAGCTGTTTTTT. Encoded protein: CASSPHRGGTGELFF. The rearrangement links TRBV9 to TRBJ2-2; D is possibly TRBD1 (8 bases). The CDR3 is made up of 15 amino acids. CDR1 and CDR2 from the germline V gene are SGDLS and YYNGEE. Trimming cost V 4 bases and J 4 bases, with 14 bases left between them.

This clone was seen only a few times. J is TRBJ2-3 and V is TRBV4-1; D unresolved. The CDR3 is made up of 14 amino acids. V gave up 1 base and J gave up 4 bases, with 9 bases separating them. Germline V gene sequence: CDR1 MGHRA, CDR2 YSYEKL. DNA of the CDR3: TGCGCCAGCAGCCAAGGGAGAGTGGCAGATACGCAGTATTTT. As protein: CASSQGRVADTQYF.

V and J are TRBV5-1 and TRBJ2-7, with 11 bases lining up with TRBD1. This CDR3 has 16 amino acids. V was clipped by 2 bases and J by 1 base; unmatched bases: 5. From germline, CDR1 is SGHRS and CDR2 YFSETQ. CDR3 region: CASSFRGTGGSYEQYF. The CDR3 DNA is TGCGCCAGCAGCTTCCGTGGGACAGGGGGTTCCTACGAGCAGTACTTC.

This clone was counted a single time. The V call is TRBV5-6, the J call TRBJ1-1; the match to TRBD1 covers 9 bases. J lost 8 bases, V lost 4 bases, and 3 bases had no gene match. CDR3 length: 12 residues. Germline V CDR1 and CDR2: SGHDT, YYEEEE. CDR3 sequence reads: CASSPGTGEAFF. Written as DNA, the CDR3 is TGTGCCAGCAGCCCGGGGACAGGGGAAGCTTTCTTT.

The chain carries TRBV7-8 and TRBJ2-1; 8 nucleotides match TRBD2. With V trimmed by 7 bases and J by 1 base, 12 bases remained unmatched. The germline V gene encodes CDR1 SGHVS and CDR2 FQNEAQ. This CDR3 is built from 17 residues. The CDR3 DNA reads TGTGCCAGCACCCCGAGGGCCAGCGGGAGTTCCTACAATGAGCAGTTCTTC. It encodes CASTPRASGSSYNEQFF.

This clone was observed a few times. This chain connects TRBV7-2 to TRBJ1-6, with D unresolved. With 4 bases removed from V and 9 bases from J, the gap between germline ends came to 7 bases. This CDR3 has 12 amino acids. CDR1 and CDR2 from the germline V gene are SGHTA and FQGNSA. For the CDR3, the DNA is TGTGCCAGCAGCTCCTGGGCTTCACCCCTCCACTTT. Residues: CASSSWASPLHF.

V and J are TRBV19 and TRBJ2-3; the match to TRBD2 covers 7 bases. Germline CDR1 LNHDA, CDR2 SQIVND (reference sequence). Trimming took 5 bases from V and 5 from J; bases not matched to a gene: 13. This CDR3 contains 16 residues. As DNA, the CDR3 is TGTGCCAGTAGTCCCACCCGGACTAGGAGGGGAGATACGCAGTATTTT. Its protein is CASSPTRTRRGDTQYF.

This clone has a handful of counts. The rearrangement links TRBV2 to TRBJ2-1; TRBD1 might be the D (6 bases). The CDR3 is 13 residues long. The V end lost 8 bases, the J end lost 4 bases, and 12 bases lay between the germline ends. The germline gives CDR1 SNHLY, CDR2 FYNNEI. CDR3 residues: CASHAGQYNEQFF. CDR3 bases: TGTGCCAGCCACGCCGGACAGTACAATGAGCAGTTCTTC.

The genes are TRBV6-4 and TRBJ1-1; D is undetermined. CDR3 length: 13 amino acids. The V gene's germline CDR1 is MRHNA and CDR2 SNTAGT. V was trimmed by 4 bases and J by 2 bases, leaving 8 bases between them. The CDR3 region is CASSASANTEAFF. The DNA of the CDR3 is TGTGCCAGCAGTGCCTCGGCCAACACTGAAGCTTTCTTT.

The gene calls are TRBV7-9 and TRBJ2-2, with D possibly TRBD2 on 6 matching bases. The CDR3 loop spans 12 amino acids. Germline V gene sequence: CDR1 SEHNR, CDR2 FQNEAQ (reference sequence). V gave up 5 bases and J gave up 7 bases, with 8 bases separating them. DNA for the CDR3: TGTGCCAGCAGCCGGGAGATCGGGGAGCTGTTTTTT. Protein sequence: CASSREIGELFF.